The sequence of this TCR beta chain was determined in a study of vaccination and CD4 T cells after COVID-19. Sequencing of cultured CD4+ T cell DNA used the Oncomine TCR Beta short-read assay. TCRdb fed the PCR reads into MiXCR, producing one record per CDR3 protein. Found here are over 10,000 distinct CDR3 sequences, around 52% of them singletons; the top ten hold around 16%. Notes on this clonotype: The target antigen is unknown.

The junction had 1 base not matched to a gene; V was cut back by 2 bases and J by 4 bases. The CDR3 contains 14 residues. Germline V gene lookup returns CDR1 LNHDA and CDR2 SQIVND (reference sequence). Indicated treatment: roughly 10-day PBMC culture with coronavirus spike peptide pools or control peptides (ViraFEST assay). The chain is built from TRBV19 and TRBJ1-3, with 8 bases lining up with TRBD1. The specimen sequenced was CD4+ T cells from blood, cultured in vitro. The TCR originated in a human donor who had recovered from COVID-19. The CDR3: CASSISGGGNTIYF. CDR3 DNA sequence: TGTGCCAGTAGTATATCAGGGGGCGGAAACACCATATATTTT.